This T cell receptor beta chain is drawn from a study of early T cells in non-severe SARS-CoV-2 infection. Background on the study: The study sequenced bulk RNA from unsorted whole blood, with chains unpaired.

TCRdb recomputed calls from the 5' RACE reads with MiXCR, one row per CDR3 protein. The sample holds approximately 120,000 distinct CDR3 sequences; 14% to 15% are singletons and the top ten take around a fifth. V lost 1 base to trimming and J lost 0 bases, with 10 bases between them. The CDR3 has 15 amino acids. CDR1 and CDR2 (germline): DFQATT, SNEGSKA (reference sequence). The receptor comes from an adult who was a healthcare worker with PCR-confirmed SARS-CoV-2 infection or an uninfected control (not recorded which). Input material: whole blood. J is TRBJ1-5 and V is TRBV20-1, with D possibly matching TRBD1 (6 bases). As DNA, the CDR3 is TGCAGTGCTAGAGTAACAGGGTTTAGCAATCAGCCCCAGCATTTT. The encoded protein is CSARVTGFSNQPQHF.